The clone carrying this TCR beta chain was seen a handful of times. Germline CDR1 and CDR2: MNHEY and SVGEGT. This CDR3 spans 13 amino acids. V was pared by 5 bases and J by 5 bases, with 13 bases between. TCRdb reanalysed the 5' RACE reads using MiXCR and keeps one entry per CDR3 protein. The sample lists about 42,000 distinct CDR3 sequences, about 7% seen once, with roughly 4.3% in the top ten. The data stem from a study of early T cells in non-severe SARS-CoV-2 infection. This TCR derives from an adult who was a healthcare worker with PCR-confirmed SARS-CoV-2 infection or an uninfected control (not recorded which). Specimen: whole blood. The chain combines TRBV6-2 or TRBV6-3 with TRBJ2-7; tentative D call: TRBD1 (6 bases). CDR3 sequence: CASSNYREDEQYF. The DNA for the CDR3 is TGTGCCAGCAGTAACTACAGGGAAGACGAGCAGTACTTC.